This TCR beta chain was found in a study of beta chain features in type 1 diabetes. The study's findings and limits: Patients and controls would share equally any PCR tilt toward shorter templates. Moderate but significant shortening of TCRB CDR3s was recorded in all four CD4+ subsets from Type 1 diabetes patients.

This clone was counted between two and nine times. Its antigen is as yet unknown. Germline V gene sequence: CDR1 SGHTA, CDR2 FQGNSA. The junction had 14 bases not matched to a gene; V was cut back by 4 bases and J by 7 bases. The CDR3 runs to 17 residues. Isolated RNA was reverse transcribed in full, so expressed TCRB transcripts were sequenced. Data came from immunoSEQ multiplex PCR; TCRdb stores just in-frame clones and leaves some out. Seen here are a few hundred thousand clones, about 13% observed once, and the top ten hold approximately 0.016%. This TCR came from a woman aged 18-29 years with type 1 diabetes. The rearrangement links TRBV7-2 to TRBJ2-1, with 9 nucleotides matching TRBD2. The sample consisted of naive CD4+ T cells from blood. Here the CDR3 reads CASSSTPLAGAGNEQFF. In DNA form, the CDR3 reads TGTGCCAGCAGCTCCACACCCTTAGCGGGAGCTGGAAATGAGCAGTTCTTC.